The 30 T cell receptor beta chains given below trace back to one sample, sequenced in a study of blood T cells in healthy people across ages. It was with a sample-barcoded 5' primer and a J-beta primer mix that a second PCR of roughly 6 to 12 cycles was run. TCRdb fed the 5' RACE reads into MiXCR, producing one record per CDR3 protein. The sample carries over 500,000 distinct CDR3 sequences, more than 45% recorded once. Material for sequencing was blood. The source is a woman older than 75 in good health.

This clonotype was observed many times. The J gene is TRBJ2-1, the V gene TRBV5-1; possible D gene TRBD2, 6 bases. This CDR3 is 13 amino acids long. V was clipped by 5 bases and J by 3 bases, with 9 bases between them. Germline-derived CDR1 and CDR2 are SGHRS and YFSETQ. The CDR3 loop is CASRGDFYNEQFF. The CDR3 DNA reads TGCGCCAGCAGGGGGGACTTCTACAATGAGCAGTTCTTC.

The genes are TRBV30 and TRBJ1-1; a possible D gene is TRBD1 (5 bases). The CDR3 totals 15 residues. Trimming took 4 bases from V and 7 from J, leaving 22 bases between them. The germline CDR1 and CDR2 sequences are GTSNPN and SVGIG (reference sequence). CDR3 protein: CAWTLTGGHAIEAFF. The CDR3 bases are TGTGCCTGGACCCTAACAGGAGGGCATGCGATTGAAGCTTTCTTT.

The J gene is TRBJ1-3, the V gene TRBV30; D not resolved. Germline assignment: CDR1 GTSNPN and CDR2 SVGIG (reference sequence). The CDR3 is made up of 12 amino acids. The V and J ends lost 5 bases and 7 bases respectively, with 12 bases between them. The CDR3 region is CAWSGRANTIYF. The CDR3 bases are TGTGCCTGGTCGGGCAGAGCCAACACCATATATTTT. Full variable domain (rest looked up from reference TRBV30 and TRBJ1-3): SQTIHQWPATLVQPVGSPLSLECTVEGTSNPNLYWYRQAAGRGLQLLFYSVGIGQISSEVPQNLSASRPQDRQFILSSKKLLLSDSGFYLCAWSGRANTIYFGEGSWLTVV.

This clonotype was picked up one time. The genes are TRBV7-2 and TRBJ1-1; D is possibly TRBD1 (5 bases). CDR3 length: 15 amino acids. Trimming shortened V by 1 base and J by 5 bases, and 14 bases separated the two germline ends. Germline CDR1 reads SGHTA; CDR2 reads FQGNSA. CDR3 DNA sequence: TGTGCCAGCAGCTTAGTTTCAGGGTCTGGAACTGAAGCTTTCTTT. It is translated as CASSLVSGSGTEAFF.

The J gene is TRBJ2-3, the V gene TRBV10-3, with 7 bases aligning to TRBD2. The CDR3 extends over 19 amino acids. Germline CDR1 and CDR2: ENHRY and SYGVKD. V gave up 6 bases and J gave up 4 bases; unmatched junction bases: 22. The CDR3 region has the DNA TGTGCCATCAGCGAATCATACAGGACCGAGCGGGGAGGGGCAGATACGCAGTATTTT. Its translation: CAISESYRTERGGADTQYF.

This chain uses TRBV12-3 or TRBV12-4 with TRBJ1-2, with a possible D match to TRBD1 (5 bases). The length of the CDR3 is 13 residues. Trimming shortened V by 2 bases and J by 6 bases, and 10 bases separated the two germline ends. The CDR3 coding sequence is TGTGCCAGCAGTTTATTCAGGGTTGATGGCTACACCTTC. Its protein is CASSLFRVDGYTF.

The CDR3: CASSQETGAIRETQYF. CDR3 DNA sequence: TGCGCCAGCAGCCAAGAGACGGGCGCGATCCGAGAGACCCAGTACTTC. V is TRBV4-1 and J is TRBJ2-5; D gene uncertain. Germline V gene lookup returns CDR1 MGHRA and CDR2 YSYEKL. The CDR3 is 16 amino acids. Trimming left V 0 bases short and J 4 bases short, with 15 bases between.

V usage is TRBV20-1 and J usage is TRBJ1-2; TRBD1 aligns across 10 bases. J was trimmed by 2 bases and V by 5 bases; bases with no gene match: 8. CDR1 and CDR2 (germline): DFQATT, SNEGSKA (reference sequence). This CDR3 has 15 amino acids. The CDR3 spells CSALGDRGTNYGYTF. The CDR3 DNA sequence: TGCAGTGCTCTCGGGGACAGGGGCACCAACTATGGCTACACCTTC.

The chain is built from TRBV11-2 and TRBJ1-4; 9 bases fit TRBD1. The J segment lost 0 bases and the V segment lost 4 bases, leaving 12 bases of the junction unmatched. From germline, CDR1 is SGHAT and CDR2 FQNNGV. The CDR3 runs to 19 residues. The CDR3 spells CASSSILRTGETTNEKLFF. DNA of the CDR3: TGTGCCAGCAGCTCCATCCTCCGGACAGGGGAGACAACTAATGAAAAACTGTTTTTT.

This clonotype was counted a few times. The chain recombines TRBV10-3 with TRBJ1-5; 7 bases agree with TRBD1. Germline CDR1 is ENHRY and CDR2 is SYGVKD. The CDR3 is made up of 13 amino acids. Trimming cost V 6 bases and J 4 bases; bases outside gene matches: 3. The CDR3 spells CAIRGTANQPQHF. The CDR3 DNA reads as TGTGCCATCAGAGGGACAGCAAATCAGCCCCAGCATTTT.

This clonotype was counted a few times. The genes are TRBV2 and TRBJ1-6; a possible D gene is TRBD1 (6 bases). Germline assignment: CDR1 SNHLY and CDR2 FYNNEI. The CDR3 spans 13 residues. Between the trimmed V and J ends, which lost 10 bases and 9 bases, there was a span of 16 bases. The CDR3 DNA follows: TGTGCCACCACGACAGGAGTCAGTTCACCCCTCCACTTT. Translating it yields CATTTGVSSPLHF.

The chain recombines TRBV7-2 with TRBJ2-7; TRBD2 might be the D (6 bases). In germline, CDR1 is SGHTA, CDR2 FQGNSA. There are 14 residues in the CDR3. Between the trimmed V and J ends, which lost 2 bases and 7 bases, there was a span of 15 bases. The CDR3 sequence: CASSLTPGVSEQYF. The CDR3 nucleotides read TGTGCCAGCAGCTTAACTCCGGGAGTCAGTGAGCAGTACTTC.

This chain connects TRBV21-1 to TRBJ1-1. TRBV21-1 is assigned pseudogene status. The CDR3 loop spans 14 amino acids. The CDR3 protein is CASSKEAQNTEAFF. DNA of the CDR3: TGTGCCAGCAGCAAAGAGGCACAGAACACTGAAGCTTTCTTT.

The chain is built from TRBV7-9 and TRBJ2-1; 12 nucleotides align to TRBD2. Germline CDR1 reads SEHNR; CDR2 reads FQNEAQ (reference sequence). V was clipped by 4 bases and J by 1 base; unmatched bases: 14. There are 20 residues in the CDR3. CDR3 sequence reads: CASSSRGSSGGDKSYNEQFF. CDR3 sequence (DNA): TGTGCCAGCAGCTCCCGGGGGTCTAGCGGGGGGGATAAGTCCTACAATGAGCAGTTCTTC.

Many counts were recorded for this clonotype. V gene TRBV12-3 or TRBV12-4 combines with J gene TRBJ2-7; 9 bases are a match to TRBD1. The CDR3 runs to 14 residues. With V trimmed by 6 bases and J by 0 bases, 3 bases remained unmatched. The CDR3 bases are TGTGCCAGCAGCGGGACAGGGAGCTCCTACGAGCAGTACTTC. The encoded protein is CASSGTGSSYEQYF.

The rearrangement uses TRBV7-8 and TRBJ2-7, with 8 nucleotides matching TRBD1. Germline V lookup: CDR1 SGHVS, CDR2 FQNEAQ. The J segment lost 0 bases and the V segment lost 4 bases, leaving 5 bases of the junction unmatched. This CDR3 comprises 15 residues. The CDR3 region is CASSSRGLFSYEQYF. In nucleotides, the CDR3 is TGTGCCAGCAGCTCCAGGGGGCTGTTCTCCTACGAGCAGTACTTC. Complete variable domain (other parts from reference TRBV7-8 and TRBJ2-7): GAGVSQSPRYKVAKRGQDVALRCDPISGHVSLFWYQQALGQGPEFLTYFQNEAQLDKSGLPSDRFFAERPEGSVSTLKIQRTQQEDSAVYLCASSSRGLFSYEQYFGPGTRLTVT.

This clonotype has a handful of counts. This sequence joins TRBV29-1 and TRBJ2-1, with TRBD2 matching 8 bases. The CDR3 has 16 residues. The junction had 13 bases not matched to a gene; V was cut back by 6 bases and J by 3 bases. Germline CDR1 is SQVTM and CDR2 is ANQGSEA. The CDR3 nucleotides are TGCAGCGTGGGAGGAGAGGGCGGGAGGTACTACAATGAGCAGTTCTTC. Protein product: CSVGGEGGRYYNEQFF.

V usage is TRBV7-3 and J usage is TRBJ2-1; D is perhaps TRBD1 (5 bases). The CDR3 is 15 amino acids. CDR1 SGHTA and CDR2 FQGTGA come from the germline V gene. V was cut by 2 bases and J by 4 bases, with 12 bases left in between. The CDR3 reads CASSLFTGEYNEQFF. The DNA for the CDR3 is TGTGCCAGCAGCTTATTCACAGGAGAGTACAATGAGCAGTTCTTC.

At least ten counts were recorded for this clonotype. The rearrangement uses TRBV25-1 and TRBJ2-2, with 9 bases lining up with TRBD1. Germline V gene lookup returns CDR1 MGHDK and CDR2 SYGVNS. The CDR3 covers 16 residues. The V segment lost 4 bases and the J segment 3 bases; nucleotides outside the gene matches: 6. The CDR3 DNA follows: TGTGCCAGCAGTGTATTACGGGACAGGGACACCGGGGAGCTGTTTTTT. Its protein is CASSVLRDRDTGELFF.

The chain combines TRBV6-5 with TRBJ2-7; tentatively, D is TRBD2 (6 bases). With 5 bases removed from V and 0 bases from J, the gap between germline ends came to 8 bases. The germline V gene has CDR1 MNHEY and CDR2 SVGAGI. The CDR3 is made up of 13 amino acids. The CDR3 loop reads CASSAGYSYEQYF. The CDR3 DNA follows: TGTGCCAGCAGTGCGGGGTACTCCTACGAGCAGTACTTC.

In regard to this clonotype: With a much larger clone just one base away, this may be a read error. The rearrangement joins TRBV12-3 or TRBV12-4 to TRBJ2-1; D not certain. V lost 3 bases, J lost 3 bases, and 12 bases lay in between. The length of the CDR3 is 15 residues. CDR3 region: CASSFRVVLYNEQFF. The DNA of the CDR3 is TGTGCCAGCAGTTTTCGGGTTGTCCTCTACAATGAGCAGTTCTTC.

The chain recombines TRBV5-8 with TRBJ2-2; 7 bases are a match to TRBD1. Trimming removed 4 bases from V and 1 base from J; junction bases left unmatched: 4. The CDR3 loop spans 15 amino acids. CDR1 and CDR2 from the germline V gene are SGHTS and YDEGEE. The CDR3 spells CASSQGVRNTGELFF. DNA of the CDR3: TGTGCCAGCAGCCAGGGGGTTAGGAACACCGGGGAGCTGTTTTTT.

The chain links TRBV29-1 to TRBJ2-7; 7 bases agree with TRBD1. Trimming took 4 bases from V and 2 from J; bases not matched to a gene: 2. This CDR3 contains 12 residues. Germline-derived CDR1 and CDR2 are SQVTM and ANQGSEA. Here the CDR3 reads CSVGDRTYEQYF. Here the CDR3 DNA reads TGCAGCGTTGGGGACAGAACCTACGAGCAGTACTTC.

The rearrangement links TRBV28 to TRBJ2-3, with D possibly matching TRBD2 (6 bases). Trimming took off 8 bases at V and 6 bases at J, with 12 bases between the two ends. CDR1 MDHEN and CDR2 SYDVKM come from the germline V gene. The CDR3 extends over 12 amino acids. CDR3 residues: CASATAGDTQYF. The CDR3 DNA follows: TGTGCCAGCGCCACCGCGGGGGATACGCAGTATTTT.

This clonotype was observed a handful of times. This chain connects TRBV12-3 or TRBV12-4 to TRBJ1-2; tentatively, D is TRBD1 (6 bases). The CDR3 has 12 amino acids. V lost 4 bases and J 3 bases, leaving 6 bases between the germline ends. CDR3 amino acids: CASSWTDYGYTF. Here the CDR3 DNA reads TGTGCCAGCAGTTGGACAGACTATGGCTACACCTTC.

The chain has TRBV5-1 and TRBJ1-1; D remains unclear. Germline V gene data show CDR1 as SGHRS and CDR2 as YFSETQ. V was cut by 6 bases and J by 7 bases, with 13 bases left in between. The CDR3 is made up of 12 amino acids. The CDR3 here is CASKRPPNEAFF. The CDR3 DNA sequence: TGCGCCAGCAAGAGGCCGCCTAATGAAGCTTTCTTT.

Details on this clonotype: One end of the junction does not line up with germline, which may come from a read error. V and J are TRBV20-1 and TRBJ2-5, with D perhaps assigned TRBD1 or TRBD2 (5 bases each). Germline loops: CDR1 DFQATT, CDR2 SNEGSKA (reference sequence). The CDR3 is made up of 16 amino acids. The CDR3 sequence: CSARAGQATFWGTQYF. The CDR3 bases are TGCAGTGCTAGAGCAGGGCAGGCTACCTTCTGGGGGACCCAGTACTTT.

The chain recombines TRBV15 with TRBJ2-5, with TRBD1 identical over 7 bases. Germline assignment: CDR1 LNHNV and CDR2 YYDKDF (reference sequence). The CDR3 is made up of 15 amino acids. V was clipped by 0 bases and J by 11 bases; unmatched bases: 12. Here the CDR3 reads CATSRDITGVGEQYF. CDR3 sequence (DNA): TGTGCCACCAGCAGAGATATTACAGGGGTGGGTGAGCAGTACTTC. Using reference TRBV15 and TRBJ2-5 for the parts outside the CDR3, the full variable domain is DAMVIQNPRYQVTQFGKPVTLSCSQTLNHNVMYWYQQKSSQAPKLLFHYYDKDFNNEADTPDNFQSRRPNTSFCFLDIRSPGLGDTAMYLCATSRDITGVGEQYFGPGTRLLVL.

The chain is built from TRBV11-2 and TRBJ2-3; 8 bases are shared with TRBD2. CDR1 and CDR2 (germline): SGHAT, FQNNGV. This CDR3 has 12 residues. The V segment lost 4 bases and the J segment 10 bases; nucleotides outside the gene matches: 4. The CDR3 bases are TGTGCCAGCAGCTCCTCTAGCGGGCCGCAGTATTTT. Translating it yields CASSSSSGPQYF.

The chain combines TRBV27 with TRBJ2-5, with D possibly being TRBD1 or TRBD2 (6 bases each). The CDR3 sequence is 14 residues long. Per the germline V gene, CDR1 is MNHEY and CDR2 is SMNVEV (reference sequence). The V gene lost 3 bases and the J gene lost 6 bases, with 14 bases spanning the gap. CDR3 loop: CASSFWSGAKTQYF. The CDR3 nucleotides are TGTGCCAGCAGTTTTTGGTCGGGGGCCAAGACCCAGTACTTC.